The rows below give T cell receptor beta chains drawn from one sample of a study of T cells in Graves' hyperthyroidism and ophthalmopathy. TCRdb reanalysed the multiplex PCR reads using MiXCR and keeps one entry per CDR3 protein. The table has roughly 560,000 distinct CDR3 sequences, 14% to 15% seen once. Source material: blood. These receptors all stem from a woman aged 40 to 55 with Graves' ophthalmopathy. Each CDR3 is given with its conserved first and last residue. Fields, in order: D gene, J gene, V gene, clone size, CDR3 protein, CDR3 DNA. A D gene is named only where the DNA matches it firmly. For some rows the clone size is stated as once, few or many, or as a class when expanded; others skip it.

d_call: .
j_call: TRBJ1-5
v_call: TRBV6-1
clone_size: many
cdr3_aa: CASSESALNWIQPQHF
cdr3_nt: TGTGCCAGCAGTGAATCTGCCCTCAATTGGATCCAGCCCCAGCATTTT

d_call: .
j_call: TRBJ2-5
v_call: TRBV18
clone_size: many
cdr3_aa: CASSPTGETQYF
cdr3_nt: TGTGCCAGCAGCCCAACAGGGGAGACCCAGTACTTC

d_call: .
j_call: TRBJ1-2
v_call: TRBV12-3/TRBV12-4
clone_size: many
cdr3_aa: CASSLARGGYTF
cdr3_nt: TGTGCCAGCAGTTTAGCGCGCGGTGGCTACACCTTC

d_call: .
j_call: TRBJ2-7
v_call: TRBV4-3
clone_size: many
cdr3_aa: CASSQDRRTVTYEQYF
cdr3_nt: TGCGCCAGCAGCCAAGATAGACGGACTGTCACCTACGAGCAGTACTTC

d_call: .
j_call: TRBJ2-5
v_call: TRBV6-5
clone_size: many
cdr3_aa: CASSYSGRIETQYF
cdr3_nt: TGTGCCAGCAGTTACTCCGGCAGAATAGAGACCCAGTACTTC

d_call: .
j_call: TRBJ2-2
v_call: TRBV10-3
clone_size: many
cdr3_aa: CAISGSSTGELFF
cdr3_nt: TGTGCCATCAGCGGGAGTAGCACCGGGGAGCTGTTTTTT

d_call: TRBD1
j_call: TRBJ1-1
v_call: TRBV28
clone_size: many
cdr3_aa: CASSPRGQIEAFF
cdr3_nt: TGTGCCAGCAGCCCCCGGGGACAGATTGAAGCTTTCTTT

d_call: TRBD2
j_call: TRBJ2-2
v_call: TRBV19
clone_size: .
cdr3_aa: CASTTGSGRVYTGELFF
cdr3_nt: TGTGCCAGTACAACAGGTAGCGGGAGGGTATACACCGGGGAGCTGTTTTTT

d_call: .
j_call: TRBJ2-7
v_call: TRBV18
clone_size: .
cdr3_aa: CASSPPARGGEQYF
cdr3_nt: TGTGCCAGCTCCCCCCCGGCCAGGGGAGGCGAGCAGTACTTC

d_call: .
j_call: TRBJ2-7
v_call: TRBV30
clone_size: .
cdr3_aa: CAWSNPRLEQYF
cdr3_nt: TGTGCCTGGAGCAACCCCCGGCTCGAGCAGTACTTC

d_call: .
j_call: TRBJ2-7
v_call: TRBV27
clone_size: many
cdr3_aa: CARQIRDGPYEQYF
cdr3_nt: TGTGCCAGGCAAATCCGGGACGGTCCCTACGAGCAGTACTTC

d_call: .
j_call: TRBJ2-1
v_call: TRBV20-1
clone_size: many
cdr3_aa: CSASPGTERGEQFF
cdr3_nt: TGCAGTGCTAGCCCCGGGACTGAAAGGGGTGAGCAGTTCTTC

d_call: .
j_call: TRBJ2-2
v_call: TRBV7-2
clone_size: .
cdr3_aa: CASSNNFVSGELFF
cdr3_nt: TGTGCCAGCAGCAATAACTTCGTATCCGGGGAGCTGTTTTTT

d_call: .
j_call: TRBJ1-3
v_call: TRBV30
clone_size: many
cdr3_aa: CAWTGGSSGNTIYF
cdr3_nt: TGTGCCTGGACCGGCGGGAGCTCTGGAAACACCATATATTTT

d_call: TRBD1
j_call: TRBJ2-7
v_call: TRBV28
clone_size: .
cdr3_aa: CASSGRDSAYEQCF
cdr3_nt: TGTGCCAGCAGTGGACGGGACAGTGCCTACGAGCAGTGCTTC

d_call: TRBD1
j_call: TRBJ1-5
v_call: TRBV6-6
clone_size: many
cdr3_aa: CASSPLPGQGGGLSNQPQHF
cdr3_nt: TGTGCCAGCAGTCCTTTACCGGGACAGGGAGGGGGCCTAAGCAATCAGCCCCAGCATTTT

d_call: .
j_call: TRBJ2-2
v_call: TRBV12-3/TRBV12-4
clone_size: few
cdr3_aa: CASSFLGGAFLNTGELFF
cdr3_nt: TGTGCCAGCAGTTTTTTGGGGGGCGCGTTTCTGAACACCGGGGAGCTGTTTTTT

d_call: .
j_call: TRBJ1-1
v_call: TRBV6-1
clone_size: .
cdr3_aa: CASRTPGSEAFF
cdr3_nt: TGTGCCAGCAGGACCCCGGGGTCTGAAGCTTTCTTT

d_call: TRBD1
j_call: TRBJ1-5
v_call: TRBV12-3/TRBV12-4
clone_size: .
cdr3_aa: CASSGGQASNQPQHF
cdr3_nt: TGTGCCAGCAGCGGGGGACAGGCAAGCAATCAGCCCCAGCATTTT

d_call: TRBD1
j_call: TRBJ2-7
v_call: TRBV6-2/TRBV6-3
clone_size: many
cdr3_aa: CASSPQTGSSEQYF
cdr3_nt: TGTGCCAGCAGTCCTCAGACAGGGAGCTCCGAGCAGTACTTC

d_call: TRBD1
j_call: TRBJ1-1
v_call: TRBV14
clone_size: once
cdr3_aa: CASSQDPNFRTGPGTEAFF
cdr3_nt: TGTGCCAGCAGCCAAGACCCTAATTTCCGGACAGGGCCGGGCACTGAAGCTTTCTTT

d_call: TRBD1
j_call: TRBJ2-7
v_call: TRBV6-1
clone_size: many
cdr3_aa: CASRETGKGGAYEQYF
cdr3_nt: TGTGCCAGCAGGGAGACAGGGAAGGGCGGCGCCTACGAGCAGTACTTC